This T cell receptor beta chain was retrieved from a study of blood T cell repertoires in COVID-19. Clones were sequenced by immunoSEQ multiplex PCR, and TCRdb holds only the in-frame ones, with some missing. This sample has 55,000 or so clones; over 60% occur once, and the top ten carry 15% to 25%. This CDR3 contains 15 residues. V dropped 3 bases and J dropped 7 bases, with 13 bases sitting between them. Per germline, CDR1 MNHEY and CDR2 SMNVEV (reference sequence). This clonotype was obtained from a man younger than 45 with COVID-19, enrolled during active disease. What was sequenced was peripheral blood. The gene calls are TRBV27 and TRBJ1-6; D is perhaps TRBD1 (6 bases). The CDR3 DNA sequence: TGTGCCAGCAGTTTGGGGGCAGGTCTAAATTCACCCCTCCACTTT. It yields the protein CASSLGAGLNSPLHF.